A selection of T cell receptor beta chains follows, all from one sample in a study of CD8 T cells in ankylosing spondylitis. TCRdb itself ran the 5' RACE reads through MiXCR, one entry per CDR3 protein. The sample carries tens of thousands of distinct CDR3 sequences, 6.2% recorded once. The sequencing input was synovial fluid, either unsorted or a sorted T cell fraction (not recorded which). The receptors originated from a male donor with ankylosing spondylitis. Both conserved end residues are part of each CDR3. Each record gives: clone size, V gene, D gene, J gene, CDR3 DNA, CDR3 protein. A D gene is named only where the DNA matches it firmly. Clone sizes are given selectively: once, few, many, or a class where the clone is expanded.

abundance: few; v_gene: TRBV11-3; d_gene: .; j_gene: TRBJ1-3; CDR3nt: TGTGCCAGCAGCTACACTGGAAACACCATATATTTT; CDR3aa: CASSYTGNTIYF
abundance: few; v_gene: TRBV20-1; d_gene: TRBD1; j_gene: TRBJ2-3; CDR3nt: TGCAGTGCTGATCCGGGACAGATAGCCTGGGATACGCAGTATTTT; CDR3aa: CSADPGQIAWDTQYF
abundance: many; v_gene: TRBV7-3; d_gene: TRBD2; j_gene: TRBJ2-1; CDR3nt: TGTGCCAGCAGCCCGAGGACTAGCGGGAAACATGAGCAGTTCTTC; CDR3aa: CASSPRTSGKHEQFF
abundance: many; v_gene: TRBV29-1; d_gene: .; j_gene: TRBJ2-3; CDR3nt: TGCAGCGTTGAAGGGCAGACAGATACGCAGTATTTT; CDR3aa: CSVEGQTDTQYF
abundance: few; v_gene: TRBV5-4; d_gene: TRBD2; j_gene: TRBJ2-3; CDR3nt: TGTGCCAGCAGCTTCGCGGGAGACCGCGATACGCAGTATTTT; CDR3aa: CASSFAGDRDTQYF
abundance: many; v_gene: TRBV7-6; d_gene: .; j_gene: TRBJ1-1; CDR3nt: TGTGCCAGCAGCTTAGGGCCCACTAATGAAGCTTTCTTT; CDR3aa: CASSLGPTNEAFF
abundance: many; v_gene: TRBV12-3/TRBV12-4; d_gene: .; j_gene: TRBJ2-2; CDR3nt: TGTGCCAGCAGTTGGACCGGGCTGGGGGAGCTGTTTTTT; CDR3aa: CASSWTGLGELFF
abundance: many; v_gene: TRBV4-3; d_gene: TRBD2; j_gene: TRBJ2-3; CDR3nt: TGCGCCAGCAGCCCTACTAGCGGGGTGGGCACAGATACGCAGTATTTT; CDR3aa: CASSPTSGVGTDTQYF
abundance: .; v_gene: TRBV13; d_gene: TRBD1; j_gene: TRBJ2-5; CDR3nt: TGTGCCAGCAGGAGGACAGGGTTGCAAGAGACCCAGTACTTC; CDR3aa: CASRRTGLQETQYF
abundance: many; v_gene: TRBV7-8; d_gene: .; j_gene: TRBJ1-4; CDR3nt: TGTGCCAGCAGCACCGGGCGAATCAAAGTTGAAAAACTGTTTTTT; CDR3aa: CASSTGRIKVEKLFF
abundance: .; v_gene: TRBV2; d_gene: .; j_gene: TRBJ1-4; CDR3nt: TGTGCCAGCACCCTCGACAGGAATGAAAAACTGATTTTT; CDR3aa: CASTLDRNEKLIF
abundance: many; v_gene: TRBV29-1; d_gene: .; j_gene: TRBJ1-1; CDR3nt: TGCAGCGTTGCCTTCAGGGCCACTGAAGCTTTCTTT; CDR3aa: CSVAFRATEAFF
abundance: many; v_gene: TRBV25-1; d_gene: .; j_gene: TRBJ2-1; CDR3nt: TGTGCCAGCAGTCCCCAAGGAAACAATGAGCAGTTCTTC; CDR3aa: CASSPQGNNEQFF
abundance: few; v_gene: TRBV3-1; d_gene: .; j_gene: TRBJ2-5; CDR3nt: TGTGCCAGCAGCCAAGAAGGGGCGTTTAGCTTGGGCCAAGAGACCCAGTACTTC; CDR3aa: CASSQEGAFSLGQETQYF
abundance: many; v_gene: TRBV12-3/TRBV12-4; d_gene: .; j_gene: TRBJ2-1; CDR3nt: TGTGCCAGCAGTTTTAACAGGGTTGGGGAGAGCCTTTTC; CDR3aa: CASSFNRVGESLF
abundance: .; v_gene: TRBV5-1; d_gene: TRBD1; j_gene: TRBJ2-5; CDR3nt: TGCGCCAGCAGCTTGTCGACAGGGGGCGCGTGGGAGACCCAGTACTTC; CDR3aa: CASSLSTGGAWETQYF
abundance: .; v_gene: TRBV5-1; d_gene: TRBD2; j_gene: TRBJ2-7; CDR3nt: TGCGCCAGCAGCTTGGCCGGGGGGGGGACTCCCAACTCCTACGAGCAGTACTTC; CDR3aa: CASSLAGGGTPNSYEQYF
abundance: many; v_gene: TRBV19; d_gene: TRBD2; j_gene: TRBJ2-1; CDR3nt: TGTGCCAGTAGTATAGGAGCGGGAGGTCCCCGCCACAATGAGCAGTTCTTC; CDR3aa: CASSIGAGGPRHNEQFF
abundance: few; v_gene: TRBV29-1; d_gene: .; j_gene: TRBJ1-2; CDR3nt: TGCAGCGCCCCTTGGGGAGAAAACTATGGCTACACCTTC; CDR3aa: CSAPWGENYGYTF
abundance: .; v_gene: TRBV5-1; d_gene: .; j_gene: TRBJ2-7; CDR3nt: TGCGCCAGCAGCTTGGATACAGGGTTATACGAGCAGTACTTC; CDR3aa: CASSLDTGLYEQYF
abundance: many; v_gene: TRBV7-2; d_gene: .; j_gene: TRBJ2-4; CDR3nt: TGTGCCAGCAGACTCGTGGCCGGGAGCGGGAACATTCAGTACTTC; CDR3aa: CASRLVAGSGNIQYF
abundance: many; v_gene: TRBV28; d_gene: .; j_gene: TRBJ1-2; CDR3nt: TGTGCCAGCAGTTCTTATGGCTACACCTTC; CDR3aa: CASSSYGYTF
abundance: many; v_gene: TRBV7-9; d_gene: TRBD1; j_gene: TRBJ2-6; CDR3nt: TGTGCCAGCAGCTCCGGGACAGAAAATTCTGGGGCCAACGTCCTGACTTTC; CDR3aa: CASSSGTENSGANVLTF
abundance: few; v_gene: TRBV5-6; d_gene: .; j_gene: TRBJ2-6; CDR3nt: TGTGCCAGCAGCTTTCTCGTGAGCGACTCTGGGGCCAACGTCCTGACTTTC; CDR3aa: CASSFLVSDSGANVLTF
abundance: many; v_gene: TRBV29-1; d_gene: .; j_gene: TRBJ2-5; CDR3nt: TGCAGCGTTGCCGGGGCTCAGACCCAGTACTTC; CDR3aa: CSVAGAQTQYF
abundance: many; v_gene: TRBV6-2/TRBV6-3; d_gene: TRBD1; j_gene: TRBJ2-1; CDR3nt: TGTGCCAGCAGTTACTCAGGGGACAGGGTGGGCAATGAGCAGTTCTTC; CDR3aa: CASSYSGDRVGNEQFF
abundance: few; v_gene: TRBV7-3; d_gene: TRBD1; j_gene: TRBJ2-4; CDR3nt: TGTGCCAGCAGCTCCGGGACAGCCGGAAACATTCAGTACTTC; CDR3aa: CASSSGTAGNIQYF
abundance: many; v_gene: TRBV10-3; d_gene: TRBD2; j_gene: TRBJ2-2; CDR3nt: TGTGCCATCCCTAACGGCCTAGCGGGAGGTTCTCAAGCCGGGGAGCTGTTTTTT; CDR3aa: CAIPNGLAGGSQAGELFF
abundance: few; v_gene: TRBV6-5; d_gene: .; j_gene: TRBJ1-6; CDR3nt: TGTGCCAGCAGTTACTGGGGGTCCGCCCTCCACTTT; CDR3aa: CASSYWGSALHF
abundance: many; v_gene: TRBV7-2; d_gene: TRBD2; j_gene: TRBJ2-1; CDR3nt: TGTGCCAGCAGCCGCTACCCGGGACTAGCGGGAGTCTCGCTCTTC; CDR3aa: CASSRYPGLAGVSLF
abundance: many; v_gene: TRBV12-3/TRBV12-4; d_gene: TRBD1; j_gene: TRBJ1-5; CDR3nt: TGTGCCAGCAGTTTTTCGGGACAGGGGAGGAGGCCCCAGCATTTT; CDR3aa: CASSFSGQGRRPQHF
abundance: many; v_gene: TRBV20-1; d_gene: .; j_gene: TRBJ2-3; CDR3nt: TGCAGTGCTAGAGATTCGGGTACCACAGATACGCAGTATTTT; CDR3aa: CSARDSGTTDTQYF
abundance: .; v_gene: TRBV7-2; d_gene: .; j_gene: TRBJ2-7; CDR3nt: TGTGCCAGCAGCACCTTCTACGAGCAGTACTTC; CDR3aa: CASSTFYEQYF
abundance: .; v_gene: TRBV19; d_gene: .; j_gene: TRBJ2-7; CDR3nt: TGTGCCAGTAGTGCGGCTTCCCTTGACATCCTCCACGAGCAGTACTTC; CDR3aa: CASSAASLDILHEQYF
abundance: many; v_gene: TRBV18; d_gene: .; j_gene: TRBJ2-7; CDR3nt: TGTGCCAGCTCACCGAGCCGGGGCGGCTACGAGCAGTACTTC; CDR3aa: CASSPSRGGYEQYF
abundance: many; v_gene: TRBV19; d_gene: TRBD2; j_gene: TRBJ2-1; CDR3nt: TGTGCCAGTAGTCCTTATAGCGGGGTCAATGAGCAGTTCTTC; CDR3aa: CASSPYSGVNEQFF
abundance: few; v_gene: TRBV20-1; d_gene: .; j_gene: TRBJ1-1; CDR3nt: TGCAGTGCTAGAGCTCCACGGATGAACACTGAAGCTTTCTTT; CDR3aa: CSARAPRMNTEAFF
abundance: many; v_gene: TRBV5-4; d_gene: TRBD2; j_gene: TRBJ2-7; CDR3nt: TGTGCCAGCAGCACCTTACTAGCGGGAGTGTCCTACGAGCAGTACTTC; CDR3aa: CASSTLLAGVSYEQYF
abundance: .; v_gene: TRBV28; d_gene: .; j_gene: TRBJ2-5; CDR3nt: TGTGCCAGCAGTGGTAGCGGATCCTGGTTCGAGACCCAGTACTTC; CDR3aa: CASSGSGSWFETQYF
abundance: few; v_gene: TRBV7-2; d_gene: TRBD1; j_gene: TRBJ2-7; CDR3nt: TGTGCCAGCAGCCCCGGGACAGGGGGTGGTGAGCAGTACTTC; CDR3aa: CASSPGTGGGEQYF
abundance: few; v_gene: TRBV7-8; d_gene: .; j_gene: TRBJ2-7; CDR3nt: TGTGCCAGCAGTCAGGTCTCCTACGAGCAGTACTTC; CDR3aa: CASSQVSYEQYF
abundance: .; v_gene: TRBV6-1; d_gene: TRBD2; j_gene: TRBJ2-7; CDR3nt: TGTGCCAGCAAAAAGCGGGAGGGCGACTTATACGAGCAGTACTTC; CDR3aa: CASKKREGDLYEQYF
abundance: many; v_gene: TRBV20-1; d_gene: TRBD2; j_gene: TRBJ2-3; CDR3nt: TGCAGTGCCGGGTGGGGGACTAGCGGACTTATGATGGATACGCAGTATTTT; CDR3aa: CSAGWGTSGLMMDTQYF
abundance: .; v_gene: TRBV12-3/TRBV12-4; d_gene: .; j_gene: TRBJ2-1; CDR3nt: TGTACCAGCAGCCGAACCCGTGCCGGTGAGCAGTTCTTC; CDR3aa: CTSSRTRAGEQFF
abundance: .; v_gene: TRBV12-3/TRBV12-4; d_gene: .; j_gene: TRBJ2-7; CDR3nt: TGTGCCAGCAGTTTTCTGGGCGAGCAGTACTTC; CDR3aa: CASSFLGEQYF
abundance: few; v_gene: TRBV6-1; d_gene: TRBD2; j_gene: TRBJ2-2; CDR3nt: TGTGCCAGCAGTGCCCTAGCGGGAGAAACCGGGGAGCTGTTTTTT; CDR3aa: CASSALAGETGELFF
abundance: many; v_gene: TRBV7-9; d_gene: .; j_gene: TRBJ2-1; CDR3nt: TGTGCCAGCAGCATCACATCGGGGGCCAATGAGCAGTTCTTC; CDR3aa: CASSITSGANEQFF
abundance: few; v_gene: TRBV6-1; d_gene: TRBD1; j_gene: TRBJ2-3; CDR3nt: TGTGCCAGCAGTGAAGGGACAGGACCAGGGTCCACAGATACGCAGTATTTT; CDR3aa: CASSEGTGPGSTDTQYF
abundance: many; v_gene: TRBV28; d_gene: .; j_gene: TRBJ2-1; CDR3nt: TGTGCCAGCAGTTCCCTGGGCTCCTACAATGAGCAGTTCTTC; CDR3aa: CASSSLGSYNEQFF
abundance: once; v_gene: TRBV30; d_gene: TRBD2; j_gene: TRBJ2-2; CDR3nt: TGTGCCTGGAGTTTCACTAGCGGAGCTACCGGGGAGCTGTTTTTT; CDR3aa: CAWSFTSGATGELFF
abundance: many; v_gene: TRBV27; d_gene: .; j_gene: TRBJ1-2; CDR3nt: TGTGCCAGCAGTGACAGCCCCATCTATGGCTACACCTTC; CDR3aa: CASSDSPIYGYTF
abundance: many; v_gene: TRBV28; d_gene: .; j_gene: TRBJ1-5; CDR3nt: TGTGCCAGCGCAGTCCAGACCGGCAATCAGCCCCAGCATTTT; CDR3aa: CASAVQTGNQPQHF
abundance: .; v_gene: TRBV29-1; d_gene: .; j_gene: TRBJ1-2; CDR3nt: TGCAGCGTTGAAGATGGGTCCAGGGGACGAAACTATGGCTACACCTTC; CDR3aa: CSVEDGSRGRNYGYTF